The present TCR beta chain was sequenced within a study of control samples from healthy donors and cancer patients. This table comes from immunoSEQ multiplex PCR, and its TCRdb copy is limited to in-frame clones, with some not included. The data show 85,000 to 95,000 clones, about nine tenths seen once. In germline, CDR1 is LNHDA, CDR2 SQIVND (reference sequence). The V gene end was trimmed by 7 bases and the J gene end by 4 bases; junction bases not matched to a gene: 8. CDR3 size: 15 residues. The source is a woman aged 25 to 39 in good health. This chain connects TRBV19 to TRBJ1-5; TRBD1 matches at 9 bases. The sequencing input was blood. CDR3 amino acids: CASTTWTGENQPQHF. The CDR3 DNA reads TGTGCCAGTACCACATGGACAGGGGAGAATCAGCCCCAGCATTTT.